This T cell receptor (beta chain) came from a study of cytomegalovirus exposure and HLA in healthy donors. Libraries were prepared by immunoSEQ multiplex PCR; TCRdb keeps only in-frame clonotypes and omits some of them. The top ten clones hold under 0.85% of a sample with about 330,000 clones, 86% of them seen once. In germline, CDR1 is SGHTA, CDR2 FQGNSA. CDR3 length: 15 amino acids. V was pared by 4 bases and J by 4 bases, with 3 bases of the junction left unmatched. The sequence was obtained from a woman between 18 and 30 years old in good health and CMV-seronegative. The J gene is TRBJ2-1, the V gene TRBV7-2, with 11 bases matching TRBD2. Source material: PBMCs. CDR3 in amino acids: CASSSTSGNYNEQFF. The CDR3 region has the DNA TGTGCCAGCAGCTCGACTAGCGGGAATTACAATGAGCAGTTCTTC. The full variable domain, in which reference TRBV7-2 and TRBJ2-1 provide the parts outside the CDR3, is GAGVSQSPSNKVTEKGKDVELRCDPISGHTALYWYRQSLGQGLEFLIYFQGNSAPDKSGLPSDRFSAERTGGSVSTLTIQRTQQEDSAVYLCASSSTSGNYNEQFFGPGTRLTVL.